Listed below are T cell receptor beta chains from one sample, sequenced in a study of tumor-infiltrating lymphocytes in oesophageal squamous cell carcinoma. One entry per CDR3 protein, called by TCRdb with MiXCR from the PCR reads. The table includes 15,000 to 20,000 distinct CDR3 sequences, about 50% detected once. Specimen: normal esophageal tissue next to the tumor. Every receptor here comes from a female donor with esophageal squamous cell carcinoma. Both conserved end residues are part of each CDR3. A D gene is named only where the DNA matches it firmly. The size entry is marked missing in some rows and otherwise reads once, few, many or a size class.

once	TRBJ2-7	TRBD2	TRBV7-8	TGTGCCAGCGAACAGGGACTAGCGGGAGCCTACGAGCAGTACTTC	CASEQGLAGAYEQYF
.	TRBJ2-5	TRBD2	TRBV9	TGTGCCAGCAGCTTAAGGGCGGGGGGGGCGGAGACCCAGTACTTC	CASSLRAGGAETQYF
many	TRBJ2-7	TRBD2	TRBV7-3	TGTGCCAGCAGCTCCCTTCCCCTATCTAGCGGGTCTTCACTCGACGAGCAGTACTTC	CASSSLPLSSGSSLDEQYF
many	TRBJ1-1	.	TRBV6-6	TGTGCCAGCAGTTACGCAAGTGAAGCTTTCTTT	CASSYASEAFF
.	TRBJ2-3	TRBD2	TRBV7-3	TGTGCCAGCAGCGGGACTAGGGTGGATACGCAGTATTTT	CASSGTRVDTQYF
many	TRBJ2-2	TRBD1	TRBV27	TGTGCCAGCAGTTTCGGGACAGAGAACACCGGGGAGCTGTTTTTT	CASSFGTENTGELFF
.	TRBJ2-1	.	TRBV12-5	TGTGCTAGTGGTTTGGGGGGTAATGAGCAGTTCTTC	CASGLGGNEQFF
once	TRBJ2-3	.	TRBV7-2	TGTGCCAGCAGCTTTCTCTCTAGGATATCAGATACGCAGTATTTT	CASSFLSRISDTQYF
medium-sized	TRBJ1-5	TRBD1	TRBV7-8	TGTGCCAGCAGCCCAACGACATTACAGGGGAGATTTCAGCCCCAGCATTTT	CASSPTTLQGRFQPQHF
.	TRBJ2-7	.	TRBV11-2	TGTTCCAGCATCTTTAGCGGCTCCTACGAGCAGTACTTC	CSSIFSGSYEQYF
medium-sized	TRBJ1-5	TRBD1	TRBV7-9	TGTGCCAGCAGCTTAGAGGGAGACAGGGGACCAAGTCAGCCCCAGCATTTT	CASSLEGDRGPSQPQHF
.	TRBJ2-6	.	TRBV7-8	TGTGCCGCCCAAGAAGGGGCTGGGGCCAACGTCCTGACTTTC	CAAQEGAGANVLTF
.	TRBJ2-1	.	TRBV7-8	TGTGCCAGCAGCTTAGCGACTAGTACCGTCTCCTACAATGAGCAGTTCTTC	CASSLATSTVSYNEQFF
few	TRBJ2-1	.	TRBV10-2	TGCGCCAGCAGTGAGTTTGGAAATGAGCAGTTCTTC	CASSEFGNEQFF
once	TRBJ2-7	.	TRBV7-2	TGTGCCAGCAGCTTAGTGATGGGATCGATCTCCTACGAGCAGTACTTC	CASSLVMGSISYEQYF
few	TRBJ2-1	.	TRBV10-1	TGCGCCAGCGCGAGAACCAATACAGGGTACAATGAGCAGTTCTTC	CASARTNTGYNEQFF
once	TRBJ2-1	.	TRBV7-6	TGTGCCAGCAGCGCCGGAGCGGACTCCTACAATGAGCAGTTCTTC	CASSAGADSYNEQFF
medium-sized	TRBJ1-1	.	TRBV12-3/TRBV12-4	TGTGCCAGCAGCCGTAGGACTGAAGCTTTCTTT	CASSRRTEAFF
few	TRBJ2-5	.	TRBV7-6	TGTGCCAGCAGCTTAGCGGGGGGCGTCCTTCAAGAGACCCAGTACTTC	CASSLAGGVLQETQYF
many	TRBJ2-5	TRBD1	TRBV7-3	TGTGCCAGCAGCCCCCGCGCCCGGGACAGGGGCGGGGAGACCCAGTACTTC	CASSPRARDRGGETQYF
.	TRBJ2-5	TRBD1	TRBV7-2	TGTGCCAGTCAGACAGGGGGCACCCTCCAAGAGACCCAGTACTTC	CASQTGGTLQETQYF
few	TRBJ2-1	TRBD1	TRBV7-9	TGTGCCAGCAGCTTACCGGGACAGGGGTGGGGCAATGAGCAGTTCTTC	CASSLPGQGWGNEQFF
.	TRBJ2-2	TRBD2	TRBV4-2	TGTGCCAGCAGCCCGGGACTAGCGGGGGTTGACACCGGGGAGCTGTTTTTT	CASSPGLAGVDTGELFF
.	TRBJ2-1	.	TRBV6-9	TGTGCCAGCAGTTATTCCACAGAAAATGAGCAGTTCTTC	CASSYSTENEQFF
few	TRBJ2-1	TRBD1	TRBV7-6	TGTGCCAGCAGCTTAGTTTCGGGACAGGGACCCTACAATGAGCAGTTCTTC	CASSLVSGQGPYNEQFF
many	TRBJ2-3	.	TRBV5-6	TGTGCCAGCAGCTTGGATGGCGCCCGCACAGATACGCAGTATTTT	CASSLDGARTDTQYF
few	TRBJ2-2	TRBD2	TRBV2	TGTGCCACCGGGAGGACTAGCGGGGGCACCGGGGAGCTGTTTTTT	CATGRTSGGTGELFF
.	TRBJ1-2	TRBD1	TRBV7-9	TGTGCCAGCAGCTCTTCGGACAGGGGATTGTCCTATGGCTACACCTTC	CASSSSDRGLSYGYTF
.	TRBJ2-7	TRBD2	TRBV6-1	TGTGCCAGCAAGCGGGAGCTAGCGGGGACCTACGAGCAGTACTTC	CASKRELAGTYEQYF
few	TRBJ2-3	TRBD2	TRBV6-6	TGTGCCAGCAGTTACTCAGGGACTAGCGGCCCCACTAGCACAGATACGCAGTATTTT	CASSYSGTSGPTSTDTQYF
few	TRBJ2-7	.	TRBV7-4	TGTGCCAGCAGCTCCGGGATTTACGAGCAGTACTTC	CASSSGIYEQYF
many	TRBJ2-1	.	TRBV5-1	TGCGCCAGCAGCCCCGCGGTTTACAATGAGCAGTTCTTC	CASSPAVYNEQFF
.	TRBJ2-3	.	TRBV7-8	TGTGCCAGCAGCTTAGCAGGGGTATTTACAGATACGCAGTATTTT	CASSLAGVFTDTQYF
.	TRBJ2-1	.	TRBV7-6	TGTGCCAGCAGCTCGAGACCCGATGGGGATGAGCAGTTCTTC	CASSSRPDGDEQFF
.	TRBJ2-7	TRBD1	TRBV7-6	TGTGCCAGCAGCTTAGGGACGACAGGGTGGAATGAGCAGTACTTC	CASSLGTTGWNEQYF
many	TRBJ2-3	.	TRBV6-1	TGTGCCAGCAGGGCGTGGGGAGAGCGCACAGATACGCAGTATTTT	CASRAWGERTDTQYF
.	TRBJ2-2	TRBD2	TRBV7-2	TGTGCCAGCAGCTTAGACCTAGCGGGAATGTCCGGGGAGCTGTTTTTT	CASSLDLAGMSGELFF
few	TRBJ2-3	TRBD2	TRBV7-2	TGTGCCAGCAGCCGACTAGCGACTAGCACAGATACGCAGTATTTT	CASSRLATSTDTQYF
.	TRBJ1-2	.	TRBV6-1	TGTGCCAGCACCTTAGCAGGGGATGGTGGCTACACCTTC	CASTLAGDGGYTF
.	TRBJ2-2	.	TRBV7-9	TGTGCCAGCAACCCCGCGGGGCGGATTAACACCGGGGAGCTGTTTTTT	CASNPAGRINTGELFF
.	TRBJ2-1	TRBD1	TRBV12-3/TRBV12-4	TGTGCCAGCAGCCCACCTCCGGGACAGCACAATGAGCAGTTCTTC	CASSPPPGQHNEQFF
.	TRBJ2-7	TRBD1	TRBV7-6	TGTGCCAGCAGCCAGGGGGACCTCAATGAGCAGTACTTC	CASSQGDLNEQYF
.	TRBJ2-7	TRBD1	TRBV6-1	TGTGCCAGCAGACCCGACAGGGGGCTCGGAGGAGAGCAGTACTTC	CASRPDRGLGGEQYF
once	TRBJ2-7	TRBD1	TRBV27	TGTGCCAGCAGTTCCGGGACAGTGACCTACGAGCAGTACTTC	CASSSGTVTYEQYF
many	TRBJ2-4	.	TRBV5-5	TGTGCCAGCAGCTTAAGGGTTTTTGAAAACATTCAGTACTTC	CASSLRVFENIQYF
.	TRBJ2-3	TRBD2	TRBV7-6	TGTGCCAGCACCCTCCCCCCCCGCCTAGCGGGAGGGCTTGATACGCAGTATTTT	CASTLPPRLAGGLDTQYF
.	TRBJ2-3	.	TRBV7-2	TGTGCCAGCAGCCATTATACAGATACGCAGTATTTT	CASSHYTDTQYF
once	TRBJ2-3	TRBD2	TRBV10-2	TGCGCCAGCAGGGTAGCGGGAGGGGATACGCAGTATTTT	CASRVAGGDTQYF
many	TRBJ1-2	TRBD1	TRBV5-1	TGCGCCAGCAGCTTTAATGCCGGGACAGTCATAGGCTATGGCTACACCTTC	CASSFNAGTVIGYGYTF
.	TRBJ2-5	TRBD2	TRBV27	TGTGCCAGCAGTTTAAAGCGGGAGGGTTTTGAGACCCAGTACTTC	CASSLKREGFETQYF
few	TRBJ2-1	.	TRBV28	TGTGCCAGCAGTTTAGGCGGTAGCTCCTACAATGAGCAGTTCTTC	CASSLGGSSYNEQFF
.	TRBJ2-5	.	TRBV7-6	TGTGCCAGCACCATACAGGAATTCACTGAAGCTTTCTTC	CASTIQEFTEAFF
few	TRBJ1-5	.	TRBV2	TGTGCCAGCAGTGACTCCGGGATTAGCAATCAGCCCCAGCATTTT	CASSDSGISNQPQHF
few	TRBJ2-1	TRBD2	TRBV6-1	TGTGCCAGCAGTGAAGCGGTTGGACTAGCGGGAGGGGATGAGCAGTTCTTC	CASSEAVGLAGGDEQFF
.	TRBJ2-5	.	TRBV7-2	TGTGCCAGCAGCTTAATGTTGGAGACCCAGTACTTC	CASSLMLETQYF
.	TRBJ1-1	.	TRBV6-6	TGTGCCAGCACCACGCCAGGGGCTAACACTGAAGCTTTCTTT	CASTTPGANTEAFF
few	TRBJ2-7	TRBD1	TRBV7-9	TGTGCCAGCAGCTTCCGACAGGGGAAGACCTACGAGCAGTACTTC	CASSFRQGKTYEQYF
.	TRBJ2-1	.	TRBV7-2	TGTGCCAGCAGCTTAGCGAGAATTGGATTAGGGAGCTCCTACAATGAGCAGTTCTTC	CASSLARIGLGSSYNEQFF
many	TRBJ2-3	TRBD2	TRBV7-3	TGTGCCAGCAGCTTGACTAGCGGGGAGACAGATACGCAGTATTTT	CASSLTSGETDTQYF
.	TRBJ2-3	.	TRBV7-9	TGTGCCAGCAGCTCAGCATCAGATACGCAGTATTTT	CASSSASDTQYF